The 21 T cell receptor beta chains listed next were all sequenced from one sample in a study of blood T cell repertoires in COVID-19. Sequencing was performed with immunoSEQ multiplex PCR; in TCRdb, only in-frame clones are kept and a portion is missing. This table has roughly 380,000 clones, about 88% appearing once. Sample: PBMCs or T cells enriched from blood (not recorded which). These receptor sequences come from a woman in her twenties or thirties who had been exposed to COVID-19.

The chain is built from TRBV29-1 and TRBJ1-1; D is undetermined. The germline CDR1 and CDR2 sequences are SQVTM and ANQGSEA. The CDR3 runs 17 residues. The V and J ends lost 2 bases and 0 bases respectively, with 19 bases between them. The CDR3 reads CSVEIPGGIPMNTEAFF. CDR3 DNA: TGCAGCGTTGAAATCCCGGGAGGGATTCCCATGAACACTGAAGCTTTCTTT.

This clone came up once. J is TRBJ1-2 and V is TRBV6-6; TRBD1 matches 8 bases. The CDR3 is 13 amino acids. CDR1 and CDR2 (germline): MNHNY, SVGAGI (reference sequence). J gave up 4 bases and V 9 bases, and 7 bases lay outside the gene matches. CDR3 sequence: CASQQGVFYGYTF. DNA for the CDR3: TGTGCCAGTCAACAGGGGGTTTTCTATGGCTACACCTTC.

V gene TRBV11-2 combines with J gene TRBJ1-4, with D unresolved. The CDR3 contains 17 residues. In germline, CDR1 is SGHAT, CDR2 FQNNGV. The V end lost 1 base, the J end lost 2 bases, and 14 bases lay between the germline ends. The CDR3 here is CASSLGPGSPTNEKLFF. The CDR3 nucleotides read TGTGCCAGCAGCTTAGGTCCGGGGTCCCCTACTAATGAAAAACTGTTTTTT.

This chain joins TRBV19 and TRBJ2-7, with 9 bases lining up with TRBD1. With 10 bases clipped from V and 6 bases from J, the junction kept 10 bases outside the gene matches. The germline CDR1 and CDR2 sequences are LNHDA and SQIVND (reference sequence). CDR3 length: 13 residues. The CDR3 spells CATEGTGRAEQYF. The CDR3 region has the DNA TGTGCCACCGAGGGGACAGGGCGAGCCGAGCAGTACTTC.

The gene calls are TRBV2 and TRBJ2-1; 7 bases line up with TRBD2. The CDR3 sequence is 15 residues long. V gave up 6 bases and J gave up 4 bases; unmatched junction bases: 9. Per germline, CDR1 SNHLY and CDR2 FYNNEI. The CDR3 DNA sequence: TGTGCCAGCAGCCCCTCCAGGGAGGGGTACAATGAGCAGTTCTTC. Translating gives CASSPSREGYNEQFF.

This clone was detected only a few times. CDR3 in amino acids: CASSLDRGPYEQYF. CDR3 nucleotide sequence: TGTGCCAGCAGCTTGGACAGGGGCCCCTACGAGCAGTACTTC. The V gene is TRBV7-3, the J gene TRBJ2-7; 9 positions agree with TRBD1. Germline V gives CDR1 SGHTA, CDR2 FQGTGA. J gave up 2 bases and V 3 bases, and 2 bases lay outside the gene matches. CDR3 length equals 14 residues.

The chain uses TRBV7-3 and TRBJ1-1, with D possibly matching TRBD1 (5 bases). Trimming took off 2 bases at V and 2 bases at J, with 15 bases between the two ends. Germline CDR1 SGHTA, CDR2 FQGTGA. The CDR3 covers 16 residues. The CDR3 loop is CASSLRVRGSNTEAFF. The CDR3, as DNA: TGTGCCAGCAGCTTACGGGTCCGGGGGTCTAACACTGAAGCTTTCTTT.

The chain employs TRBV12-3 or TRBV12-4 and TRBJ1-2, with 8 nucleotides matching TRBD1. The V segment lost 3 bases and the J segment 4 bases; nucleotides outside the gene matches: 1. The CDR3 is 13 residues long. The DNA for the CDR3 is TGTGCCAGCAGTTTGGGACAGGCCTATGGCTACACCTTC. Protein: CASSLGQAYGYTF.

This chain links TRBV7-2 with TRBJ2-5; possible D gene TRBD1, 6 bases. The CDR3 runs 17 residues. The germline V and J ends were trimmed by 1 base and 1 base, with 16 bases remaining between them. Germline lookup yields CDR1 SGHTA and CDR2 FQGNSA. This CDR3 is CASSLGDRLPSQETQYF. The DNA for the CDR3 is TGTGCCAGCAGCTTAGGAGACAGGTTACCCAGCCAAGAGACCCAGTACTTC.

The genes are TRBV11-2 and TRBJ2-1; 11 nucleotides align to TRBD2. The CDR3 sequence is 17 residues long. V was pared by 5 bases and J by 2 bases, with 8 bases of the junction left unmatched. The germline V gene encodes CDR1 SGHAT and CDR2 FQNNGV. The CDR3 DNA follows: TGTGCCAGCAGCCCCTACCGGGGACTAGCGGCCTACAATGAGCAGTTCTTC. Translating gives CASSPYRGLAAYNEQFF.

The chain combines TRBV7-6 with TRBJ2-6, with TRBD1 matching over 7 bases. CDR3 length: 19 amino acids. Germline V gives CDR1 SGHVS, CDR2 FNYEAQ. J was trimmed by 0 bases and V by 5 bases; bases with no gene match: 13. The CDR3 protein is CASSRDSSPSFSGANVLTF. Here the CDR3 DNA reads TGTGCCAGCAGCCGGGACAGCTCGCCTTCCTTCTCTGGGGCCAACGTCCTGACTTTC.

The V call is TRBV6-5, the J call TRBJ2-1; D may be TRBD2 (5 bases). The CDR3 contains 14 residues. The V and J ends lost 5 bases and 8 bases respectively, with 16 bases between them. The V gene's germline CDR1 is MNHEY and CDR2 SVGAGI. In nucleotides, the CDR3 is TGTGCCAGCAGTACCCCCGGACTTATCGATGAGCAGTTCTTC. This encodes CASSTPGLIDEQFF.

The chain's CDR3 is CASSLIGGNEQFF. The DNA for the CDR3 is TGTGCCAGCAGCTTAATCGGCGGAAATGAGCAGTTCTTC. The chain joins TRBV7-3 to TRBJ2-1; no definite D call. The CDR3 totals 13 residues. Germline values: CDR1 SGHTA, CDR2 FQGTGA. V lost 1 base, J lost 7 bases, and 8 bases lay in between.

This clone was detected only a few times. This chain links TRBV29-1 with TRBJ1-1; 7 bases match TRBD1. The CDR3 consists of 14 residues. CDR1 and CDR2 (germline): SQVTM, ANQGSEA. V was pared by 7 bases and J by 1 base, with 9 bases of the junction left unmatched. CDR3 sequence (DNA): TGCAGCGCGGCCGCGACAGGGCAGAACACTGAAGCTTTCTTT. Translated: CSAAATGQNTEAFF.

J is TRBJ1-5 and V is TRBV3-1 (or the pseudogene TRBV3-2); no definite D call. The CDR3 totals 15 residues. Germline CDR1 LGHDT, CDR2 YNNKEL (reference sequence). V lost 1 base and J lost 4, with 11 bases in between. CDR3 sequence reads: CASSQGTHLNQPQHF. DNA for the CDR3: TGTGCCAGCAGCCAAGGGACTCACCTTAATCAGCCCCAGCATTTT.

The rearrangement uses TRBV14 and TRBJ1-3; 7 bases are a match to TRBD1. J gave up 3 bases and V 4 bases, and 3 bases lay outside the gene matches. The CDR3 runs to 14 residues. Germline values: CDR1 SGHDN, CDR2 FVKESK. Written as DNA, the CDR3 is TGTGCCAGCAGCCCGCCAGGGGGTGGAAACACCATATATTTT. The encoded protein is CASSPPGGGNTIYF.

This chain links TRBV7-2 with TRBJ2-3; TRBD2 agrees at 9 bases. The germline CDR1 and CDR2 sequences are SGHTA and FQGNSA. V shed 3 bases and J 5 bases; nucleotides not matched to a gene: 3. This CDR3 comprises 14 residues. The chain's CDR3 is CASSFVAGEDTQYF. In DNA form, the CDR3 reads TGTGCCAGCAGCTTCGTAGCGGGAGAAGATACGCAGTATTTT.

The chain is built from TRBV7-2 and TRBJ2-5; TRBD2 matches at 9 bases. V gave up 1 base and J gave up 7 bases; unmatched junction bases: 10. The V gene's germline CDR1 is SGHTA and CDR2 FQGNSA. The CDR3 runs 16 residues. CDR3 bases: TGTGCCAGCAGCTTAGAGTGGGGCGGGAGGGCCTCGACCCAGTACTTC. This translates into CASSLEWGGRASTQYF.

There are a few counts of this clone. The chain links TRBV4-1 to TRBJ1-2; TRBD1 aligns across 9 bases. J was trimmed by 0 bases and V by 1 base; bases with no gene match: 12. The germline V gene has CDR1 MGHRA and CDR2 YSYEKL. The CDR3 loop spans 19 amino acids. CDR3 sequence: CASSQGLQSDRGANYGYTF. CDR3 DNA sequence: TGCGCCAGCAGCCAAGGCCTTCAATCGGACAGGGGAGCTAACTATGGCTACACCTTC.

J is TRBJ1-3 and V is TRBV5-1, with 10 bases that match TRBD1. CDR3 size: 15 residues. Germline V gene lookup returns CDR1 SGHRS and CDR2 YFSETQ. V was pared by 3 bases and J by 6 bases, with 6 bases of the junction left unmatched. CDR3 protein: CASSWWTGGQNTIYF. Written as DNA, the CDR3 is TGCGCCAGCAGCTGGTGGACAGGGGGACAAAACACCATATATTTT.

V and J are TRBV25-1 and TRBJ2-7, with D tentatively TRBD2 (5 bases). Germline assignment: CDR1 MGHDK and CDR2 SYGVNS. Trimming removed 6 bases at V and 2 bases at J, with 14 bases between. The CDR3 covers 14 residues. CDR3 amino acids: CASSAGGLTYEQYF. CDR3 DNA: TGTGCCAGCAGCGCAGGAGGACTGACCTACGAGCAGTACTTC.